These 25 T cell receptor beta chains came from one sample sequenced in a study of T-cell reconstitution after alpha-beta-depleted transplantation in children. This sample's TCRbeta library carried unique molecular identifier barcodes. TCRdb called the PCR reads again in MiXCR, with one record for every CDR3 protein. This sample has 190,000 or so distinct CDR3 sequences; around 7% occur once, and the top ten carry 3%. Specimen: PBMCs from the stem cell graft donor, collected from the stem cell graft. Receptors were obtained from a human donor who donated a stem cell graft to a child with Wiskott-Aldrich syndrome.

This clonotype has ten or more counts. The genes are TRBV5-1 and TRBJ2-5; no reliable D call. This CDR3 has 14 amino acids. The germline gives CDR1 SGHRS, CDR2 YFSETQ. The V end lost 4 bases, the J end lost 5 bases, and 15 bases lay between the germline ends. The CDR3 DNA is TGCGCCAGCAGCCCAACGGCAGAGGTGGAGACCCAGTACTTC. It encodes CASSPTAEVETQYF.

In its sample, this clonotype was seen a few times. V is TRBV7-8 and J is TRBJ2-3; 11 nucleotides agree with TRBD2. The CDR3 is 15 amino acids. Per the germline V gene, CDR1 is SGHVS and CDR2 is FQNEAQ. The V segment lost 3 bases and the J segment 5 bases; nucleotides outside the gene matches: 4. The CDR3 spells CASSFRLAGIDTQYF. The CDR3 DNA is TGTGCCAGCAGCTTCCGACTAGCGGGGATAGATACGCAGTATTTT. The full variable domain, rest sourced from reference TRBV7-8 and TRBJ2-3, is GAGVSQSPRYKVAKRGQDVALRCDPISGHVSLFWYQQALGQGPEFLTYFQNEAQLDKSGLPSDRFFAERPEGSVSTLKIQRTQQEDSAVYLCASSFRLAGIDTQYFGPGTRLTVL.

As to this clonotype: A much larger clone sits a single nucleotide away, making a read error possible. This chain links TRBV2 with TRBJ2-1; D remains unclear. This CDR3 has 14 residues. Per germline, CDR1 SNHLY and CDR2 FYNNEI. CDR3 in amino acids: CASREYLEVKEQFF. The CDR3, as DNA: TGTGCCAGCCGTGAATATCTCGAGGTAAAAGAGCAGTTCTTC.

This clonotype was recorded many times. The rearrangement joins TRBV12-3 or TRBV12-4 to TRBJ2-3; D not resolved. The CDR3 contains 11 residues. V was trimmed by 3 bases and J by 4 bases, leaving 2 bases between them. The CDR3 sequence: CASSFPDTQYF. The CDR3 DNA reads as TGTGCCAGCAGTTTTCCAGATACGCAGTATTTT.

This clonotype was counted many times. The chain is built from TRBV12-3 or TRBV12-4 and TRBJ2-7; 8 positions agree with TRBD2. The CDR3 extends over 16 amino acids. With V trimmed by 8 bases and J by 7 bases, 19 bases remained unmatched. CDR3 loop: CASFEGTSSARGEQYF. For the CDR3, the DNA is TGTGCCAGCTTCGAGGGGACTAGTTCTGCTCGGGGGGAGCAGTACTTC.

The chain recombines TRBV20-1 with TRBJ1-1, with 9 bases fitting TRBD1. With 5 bases clipped from V and 4 bases from J, the junction kept 11 bases outside the gene matches. Germline assignment: CDR1 DFQATT and CDR2 SNEGSKA (reference sequence). The CDR3 covers 15 residues. CDR3 amino acids: CSAGGTGNGITEAFF. The CDR3 nucleotides are TGCAGTGCTGGGGGGACAGGGAACGGGATCACTGAAGCTTTCTTT.

This clonotype has a count of ten or more. J is TRBJ1-1 and V is TRBV12-3 or TRBV12-4; TRBD1 matches 8 bases. V was clipped by 6 bases and J by 5 bases; unmatched bases: 8. This CDR3 has 14 residues. The CDR3 DNA follows: TGTGCCAGCAGGTCAACAGGGGGGGAGACTGAAGCTTTCTTT. This sequence encodes CASRSTGGETEAFF.

The J gene is TRBJ1-5, the V gene TRBV12-3 or TRBV12-4, with TRBD1 matching 9 bases. With V trimmed by 11 bases and J by 5 bases, 4 bases remained unmatched. CDR3 length equals 12 residues. This CDR3 reads CASTGGYQPQHF. The CDR3 DNA sequence: TGTGCCTCCACAGGGGGCTATCAGCCCCAGCATTTT.

This clonotype has at least ten counts. The V and J genes are TRBV10-3 and TRBJ2-1; D call uncertain. The CDR3 consists of 11 residues. Per germline, CDR1 ENHRY and CDR2 SYGVKD. Trimming stripped 3 bases from V and 8 bases from J, with 5 bases between. The CDR3 here is CAISEKYEQFF. In DNA form, the CDR3 reads TGTGCCATCAGTGAAAAGTATGAGCAGTTCTTC.

This clonotype was counted many times. This chain joins TRBV6-5 and TRBJ2-2, with D unresolved. Germline V CDR1 and CDR2: MNHEY, SVGAGI. The length of the CDR3 is 14 residues. V lost 0 bases and J lost 7, with 9 bases in between. The CDR3: CASSYSFVSGELFF. CDR3 sequence (DNA): TGTGCCAGCAGTTACTCGTTTGTGAGCGGGGAGCTGTTTTTT.

This clonotype was recorded many times. J is TRBJ2-7 and V is TRBV3-1; D uncertain. Trimming took off 4 bases at V and 3 bases at J, with 4 bases between the two ends. The CDR3 has 11 residues. The germline V gene encodes CDR1 LGHDT and CDR2 YNNKEL (reference sequence). Here the CDR3 DNA reads TGTGCCAGCAGCCGAAACTACGAGCAGTACTTC. Its translation: CASSRNYEQYF.

This clonotype was observed at least ten times. The V gene is TRBV6-5, the J gene TRBJ1-1; possibly TRBD1 for D (5 bases). The V gene lost 2 bases and the J gene lost 8 bases, with 15 bases spanning the gap. Germline lookup yields CDR1 MNHEY and CDR2 SVGAGI. The CDR3 is made up of 14 amino acids. CDR3 in amino acids: CASSYEGVIREAFF. The CDR3 DNA reads TGTGCCAGCAGTTACGAAGGGGTAATCAGAGAAGCTTTCTTT.

This clonotype was counted ten times or more. The rearrangement uses TRBV5-1 and TRBJ2-2; D unresolved. This CDR3 is 13 amino acids long. Germline V gene data show CDR1 as SGHRS and CDR2 as YFSETQ. The V end was cut by 0 bases, the J end by 4 bases, with 4 bases between. The CDR3 bases are TGCGCCAGCAGCTTGGATGTCACCGGGGAGCTGTTTTTT. Protein product: CASSLDVTGELFF.

This clonotype was counted ten times or more. This sequence joins TRBV5-6 and TRBJ2-7; 7 bases are shared with TRBD1. There are 14 residues in the CDR3. The trim removed 5 bases at V and 7 bases at J, leaving 12 bases unmatched. The germline V gene has CDR1 SGHDT and CDR2 YYEEEE. The DNA for the CDR3 is TGTGCCAGCAGATTCCGGACAGGCGATCAGGAGCAGTACTTC. It yields the protein CASRFRTGDQEQYF.

Ten or more counts support this clonotype. The chain recombines TRBV28 with TRBJ2-7; 9 bases map to TRBD1. J lost 5 bases, V lost 6 bases, and 11 bases had no gene match. CDR1 and CDR2 (germline): MDHEN, SYDVKM. The CDR3 contains 15 residues. The CDR3 nucleotides read TGTGCCAGCAGACCGACCGGGACAGGGAGGAACGAGCAGTACTTC. Translated, it gives CASRPTGTGRNEQYF.

This sequence joins TRBV11-3 and TRBJ1-1; the D gene is possibly TRBD1 (6 bases). Trimming stripped 3 bases from V and 0 bases from J, with 11 bases between. The length of the CDR3 is 15 residues. Germline CDR1 SGHNT, CDR2 YENEEA. CDR3 residues: CASSFGGALNTEAFF. CDR3 nucleotides: TGTGCCAGCAGCTTTGGGGGGGCTTTGAACACTGAAGCTTTCTTT.

This clonotype was counted between two and nine times. This rearrangement joins TRBV11-3 to TRBJ2-1, with D unresolved. Trimming cost V 5 bases and J 7 bases, with 9 bases left between them. Looked up from germline, CDR1 is SGHNT and CDR2 is YENEEA. CDR3 length: 12 amino acids. The CDR3 bases are TGTGCCAGCAGCCCCTCGTGGAATGAGCAGTTCTTC. Translation: CASSPSWNEQFF.

This clonotype was counted at least ten times. V usage is TRBV6-2 or TRBV6-3 and J usage is TRBJ2-7; possibly TRBD2 for D (5 bases). The germline V and J ends were trimmed by 6 bases and 4 bases, with 16 bases remaining between them. Germline CDR1 is MNHEY and CDR2 is SVGEGT. This CDR3 region has 14 residues. The CDR3 sequence: CASRSLGLHYEQYF. The CDR3 DNA reads TGTGCCAGCAGATCTCTCGGACTCCATTACGAGCAGTACTTC.

As to this clonotype: One end of the junction fails to match germline, which may point to a read error. CDR3 in amino acids: CAISFRGTSGTESSYEQYF. The CDR3 DNA follows: TGTGCCATCAGTTTTCGGGGGACTAGCGGGACCGAGAGCTCCTACGAGCAGTACTTC. The chain is built from TRBV12-3 or TRBV12-4 and TRBJ2-7, with 13 bases lining up with TRBD2. This CDR3 comprises 19 residues.

This clonotype was picked up a small number of times. The chain uses TRBV10-3 and TRBJ2-5; D might be TRBD2 (6 bases). There are 18 residues in the CDR3. Germline lookup yields CDR1 ENHRY and CDR2 SYGVKD. V gave up 2 bases and J gave up 4 bases, with 23 bases separating them. The CDR3 DNA reads TGTGCCATCAGTGAGGAGTTGGGGACTCCCAAATCCCTAGAGACCCAGTACTTC. Its translation is CAISEELGTPKSLETQYF.

The chain is built from TRBV30 and TRBJ2-1, with 7 bases aligning to TRBD2. Germline CDR1 and CDR2: GTSNPN and SVGIG (reference sequence). Trimming took 0 bases from V and 8 from J; bases not matched to a gene: 4. CDR3 length equals 13 residues. This CDR3 reads CAWSVRLADEQFF. The CDR3 region has the DNA TGTGCCTGGAGTGTACGACTAGCTGATGAGCAGTTCTTC. Using reference TRBV30 and TRBJ2-1 for the parts outside the CDR3, the full variable domain is SQTIHQWPATLVQPVGSPLSLECTVEGTSNPNLYWYRQAAGRGLQLLFYSVGIGQISSEVPQNLSASRPQDRQFILSSKKLLLSDSGFYLCAWSVRLADEQFFGPGTRLTVL.

The chain links TRBV20-1 to TRBJ1-3, with D maybe TRBD1 (5 bases). The V end lost 6 bases, the J end lost 0 bases, and 12 bases lay between the germline ends. CDR3 size: 14 residues. Germline V lookup: CDR1 DFQATT, CDR2 SNEGSKA (reference sequence). The CDR3 spells CSAGGSFSGNTIYF. The DNA for the CDR3 is TGCAGTGCGGGGGGTAGCTTCTCTGGAAACACCATATATTTT.

This clonotype was observed at least ten times. The rearrangement joins TRBV6-1 to TRBJ1-6; TRBD1 is a possible D gene (6 bases). Trimming stripped 4 bases from V and 4 bases from J, with 8 bases between. Germline V gene data show CDR1 as MNHNS and CDR2 as SASEGT. The CDR3 totals 14 residues. The CDR3 region is CASSGTEYNSPLHF. In DNA, the CDR3 is TGTGCCAGCAGTGGGACAGAATATAATTCACCCCTCCACTTT.

This clonotype has ten or more counts. V is TRBV6-1 and J is TRBJ1-5; D unresolved. CDR3 length equals 14 residues. CDR1 and CDR2 (germline): MNHNS, SASEGT. V lost 4 bases and J lost 7, with 14 bases in between. The CDR3 nucleotides read TGTGCCAGCAGTGGCCGGACCGAGGGACAGCCCCAGCATTTT. This codes for CASSGRTEGQPQHF.

This clonotype was counted ten times or more. CDR3 nucleotides: TGCGCCAGCAGGTTAACAGGGTCAACCTACGAGCAGTACTTC. It is translated as CASRLTGSTYEQYF. V is TRBV5-1 and J is TRBJ2-7; D may be TRBD1 (6 bases). The CDR3 extends over 14 amino acids. V was cut by 5 bases and J by 2 bases, with 14 bases left in between. Germline V gene sequence: CDR1 SGHRS, CDR2 YFSETQ.